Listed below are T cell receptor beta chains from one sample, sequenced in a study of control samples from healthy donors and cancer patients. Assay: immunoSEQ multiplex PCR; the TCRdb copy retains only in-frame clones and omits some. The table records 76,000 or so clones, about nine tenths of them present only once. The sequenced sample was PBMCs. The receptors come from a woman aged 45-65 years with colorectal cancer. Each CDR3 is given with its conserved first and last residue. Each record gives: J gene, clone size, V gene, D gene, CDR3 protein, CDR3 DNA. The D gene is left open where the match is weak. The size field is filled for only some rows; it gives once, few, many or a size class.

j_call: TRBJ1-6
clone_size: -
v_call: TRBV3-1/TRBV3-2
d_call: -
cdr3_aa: CASSQSNSPLHF
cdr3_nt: TGTGCCAGCAGCCAGTCGAACTCACCCCTCCACTTT

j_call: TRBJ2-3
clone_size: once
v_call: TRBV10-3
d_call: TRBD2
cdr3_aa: CAISESGGGGGTDTQYF
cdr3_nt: TGTGCCATCAGTGAGTCTGGCGGGGGGGGCGGTACAGATACGCAGTATTTT

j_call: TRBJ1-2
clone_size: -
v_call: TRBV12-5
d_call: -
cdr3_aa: CASGLVPLAWGGYTF
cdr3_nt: TGTGCTAGTGGTTTGGTACCCCTTGCTTGGGGTGGCTACACCTTC

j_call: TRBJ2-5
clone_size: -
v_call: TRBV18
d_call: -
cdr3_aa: CASSLTQETQYF
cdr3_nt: TGTGCCAGCTCACTTACCCAAGAGACCCAGTACTTC

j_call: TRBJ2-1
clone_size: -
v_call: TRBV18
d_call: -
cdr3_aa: CASSPPSRYNEQFF
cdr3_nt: TGTGCCAGCTCACCACCATCACGGTACAATGAGCAGTTCTTC

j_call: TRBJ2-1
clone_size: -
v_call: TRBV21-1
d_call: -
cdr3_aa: CASSNPTGLYNEQFF
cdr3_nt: TGTGCCAGCAGCAACCCGACAGGGCTATACAATGAGCAGTTCTTC

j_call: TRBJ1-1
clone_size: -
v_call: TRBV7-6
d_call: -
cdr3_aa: CASFEAATWNTEAFF
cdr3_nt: TGTGCCAGCTTTGAGGCAGCGACCTGGAACACTGAAGCTTTCTTT

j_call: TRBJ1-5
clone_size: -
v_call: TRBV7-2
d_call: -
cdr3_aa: CASSPNTARNQPQHF
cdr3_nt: TGTGCCAGCAGCCCCAACACAGCCCGGAATCAGCCCCAGCATTTT

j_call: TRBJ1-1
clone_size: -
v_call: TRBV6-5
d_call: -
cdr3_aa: CASRYGNTEAFF
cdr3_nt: TGTGCCAGCAGATACGGGAACACTGAAGCTTTCTTT

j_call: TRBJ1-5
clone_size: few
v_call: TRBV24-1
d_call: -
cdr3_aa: CATRDRPNQPQHF
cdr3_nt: TGTGCCACCAGGGACAGACCCAATCAGCCCCAGCATTTT

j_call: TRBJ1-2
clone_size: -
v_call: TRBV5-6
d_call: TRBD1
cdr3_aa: CASSSQGVWGYTF
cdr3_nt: TGTGCCAGCAGCTCGCAGGGGGTTTGGGGCTACACCTTC

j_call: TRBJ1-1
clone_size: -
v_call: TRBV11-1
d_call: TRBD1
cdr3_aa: CASSSWDSNTEAFF
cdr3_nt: TGTGCCAGCAGCTCGTGGGACAGTAACACTGAAGCTTTCTTT

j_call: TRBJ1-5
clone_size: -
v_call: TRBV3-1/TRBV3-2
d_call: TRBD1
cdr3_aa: CASSLQKIGQVSNQPQHF
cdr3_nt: TGTGCCAGCAGCCTACAGAAGATCGGACAGGTTAGCAATCAGCCCCAGCATTTT

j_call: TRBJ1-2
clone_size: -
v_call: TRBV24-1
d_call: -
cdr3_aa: CATSDPRGRAGYTF
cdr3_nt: TGTGCCACCAGTGATCCCAGGGGAAGGGCTGGCTACACCTTC

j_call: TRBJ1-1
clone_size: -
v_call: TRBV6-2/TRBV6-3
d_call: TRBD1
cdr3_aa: CASSYPAGPRGSTEAFF
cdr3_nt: TGTGCCAGCAGTTACCCCGCCGGCCCCAGGGGGAGCACTGAAGCTTTCTTT

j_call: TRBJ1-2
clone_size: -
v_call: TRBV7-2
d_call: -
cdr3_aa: CASSLGEGFDYGYTF
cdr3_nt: TGTGCCAGCAGCTTAGGGGAGGGGTTTGACTATGGCTACACCTTC

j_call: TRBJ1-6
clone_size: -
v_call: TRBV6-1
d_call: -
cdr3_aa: CASSEMGGVGSPLHF
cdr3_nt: TGTGCCAGCAGTGAGATGGGGGGGGTTGGTTCACCCCTCCACTTT

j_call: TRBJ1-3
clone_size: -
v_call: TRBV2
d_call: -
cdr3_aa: CASSELRGPGNTIYF
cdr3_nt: TGTGCCAGCAGTGAATTGAGAGGCCCTGGAAACACCATATATTTT

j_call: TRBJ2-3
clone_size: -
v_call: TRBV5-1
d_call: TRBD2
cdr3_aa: CASSARTSGGAIDTQYF
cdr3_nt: TGCGCCAGCAGCGCCCGGACTAGCGGGGGGGCCATAGATACGCAGTATTTT

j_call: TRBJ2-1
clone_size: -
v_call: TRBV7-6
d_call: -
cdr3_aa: CASSPQGPSSYNEQFF
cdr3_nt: TGTGCCAGCAGCCCCCAGGGACCAAGCTCCTACAATGAGCAGTTCTTC

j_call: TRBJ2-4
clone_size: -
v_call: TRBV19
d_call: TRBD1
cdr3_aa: CASSIGTGETIQYF
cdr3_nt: TGTGCCAGTAGTATCGGGACAGGGGAGACCATTCAGTACTTC

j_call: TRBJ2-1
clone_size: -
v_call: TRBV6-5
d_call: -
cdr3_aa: CASNRIVNEQFF
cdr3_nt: TGTGCCAGCAATAGAATAGTAAATGAGCAGTTCTTC

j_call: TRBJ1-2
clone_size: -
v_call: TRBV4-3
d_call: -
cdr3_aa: CASGRGNRGYTF
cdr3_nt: TGCGCCAGCGGGAGGGGGAATAGAGGCTACACCTTC

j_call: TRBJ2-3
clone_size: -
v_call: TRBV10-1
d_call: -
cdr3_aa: CASSEGGGGNTQYF
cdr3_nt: TGCGCCAGCAGTGAAGGAGGAGGGGGTAATACGCAGTATTTT

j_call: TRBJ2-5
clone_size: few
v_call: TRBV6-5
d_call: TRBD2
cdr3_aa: CASRRLAGEETQYF
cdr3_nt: TGTGCCAGCAGAAGACTAGCGGGGGAAGAGACCCAGTACTTC

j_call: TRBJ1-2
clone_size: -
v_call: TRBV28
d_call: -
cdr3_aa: CASSRTAGEYGYTF
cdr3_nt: TGTGCCAGCAGCAGAACCGCGGGAGAGTATGGCTACACCTTC

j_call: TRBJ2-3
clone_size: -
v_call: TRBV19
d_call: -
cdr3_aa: CASSTYRAGGTDTQYF
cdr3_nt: TGTGCCAGTAGTACCTACCGGGCAGGGGGGACAGATACGCAGTATTTT

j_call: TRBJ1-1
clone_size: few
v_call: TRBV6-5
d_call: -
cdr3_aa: CASSIQGIDTEAFF
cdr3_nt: TGTGCCAGCAGTATACAGGGAATCGACACTGAAGCTTTCTTT

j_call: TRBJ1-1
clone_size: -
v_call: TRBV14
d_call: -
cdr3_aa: CASSQDWGNTEAFF
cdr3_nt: TGTGCCAGCAGCCAAGACTGGGGGAACACTGAAGCTTTCTTT

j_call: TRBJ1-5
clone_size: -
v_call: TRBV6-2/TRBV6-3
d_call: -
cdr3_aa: CASSPHWGNSNQPQHF
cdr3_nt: TGTGCCAGCAGTCCCCATTGGGGAAATAGCAATCAGCCCCAGCATTTT

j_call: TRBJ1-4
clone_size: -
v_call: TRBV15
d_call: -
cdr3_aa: CATEGGSEGNEKLFF
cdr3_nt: TGTGCCACCGAGGGCGGATCTGAGGGTAATGAAAAACTGTTTTTT

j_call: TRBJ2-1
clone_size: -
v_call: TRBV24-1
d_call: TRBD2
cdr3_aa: CATSDLASGGNEQFF
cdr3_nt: TGTGCCACCAGTGATTTAGCTAGCGGGGGCAATGAGCAGTTCTTC

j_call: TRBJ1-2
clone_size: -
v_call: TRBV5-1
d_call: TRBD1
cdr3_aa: CASSWGLNQGGNNYGYTF
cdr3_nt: TGCGCCAGCAGCTGGGGCTTAAACCAGGGGGGAAACAACTATGGCTACACCTTC

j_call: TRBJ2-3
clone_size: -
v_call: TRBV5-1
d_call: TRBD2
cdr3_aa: CASSFSSLADATDTQYF
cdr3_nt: TGCGCCAGCAGCTTTTCTTCCCTAGCGGACGCCACAGATACGCAGTATTTT

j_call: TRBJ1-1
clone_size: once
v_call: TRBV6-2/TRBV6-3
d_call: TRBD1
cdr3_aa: CASSPGTGEAEAFF
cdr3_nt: TGTGCCAGCAGTCCCGGGACAGGGGAGGCTGAAGCTTTCTTT

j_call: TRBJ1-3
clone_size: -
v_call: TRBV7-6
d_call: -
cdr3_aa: CASSLERSSGNTIYF
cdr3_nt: TGTGCCAGCAGCTTAGAGAGGAGCTCTGGAAACACCATATATTTT

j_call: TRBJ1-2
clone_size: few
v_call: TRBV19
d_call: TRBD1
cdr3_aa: CASSHQGDQDRGRGYTF
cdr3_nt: TGTGCCAGTAGTCACCAAGGCGATCAGGACAGGGGCAGGGGCTACACCTTC

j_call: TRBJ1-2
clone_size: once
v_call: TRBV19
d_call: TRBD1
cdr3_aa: CASSPSGTGGSYGYTF
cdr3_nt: TGTGCCAGTAGTCCATCCGGGACAGGGGGATCCTATGGCTACACCTTC

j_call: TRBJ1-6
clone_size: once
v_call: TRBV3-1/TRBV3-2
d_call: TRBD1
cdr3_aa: CASSQGGQGDSPLHF
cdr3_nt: TGTGCCAGCAGCCAGGGGGGGCAGGGGGATTCACCCCTCCACTTT

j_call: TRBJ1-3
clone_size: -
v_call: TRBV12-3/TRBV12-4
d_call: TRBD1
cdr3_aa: CASRLTGAKTIYF
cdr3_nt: TGTGCCAGCAGATTGACAGGGGCAAAGACCATATATTTT

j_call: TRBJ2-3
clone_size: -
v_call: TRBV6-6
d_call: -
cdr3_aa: CASREPPTDTQYF
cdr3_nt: TGTGCCAGCCGGGAGCCCCCCACAGATACGCAGTATTTT

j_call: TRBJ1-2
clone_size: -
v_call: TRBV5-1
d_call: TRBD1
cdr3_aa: CASSRDGQGANYGYTF
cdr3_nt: TGCGCCAGCAGCCGGGACGGACAGGGAGCTAACTATGGCTACACCTTC

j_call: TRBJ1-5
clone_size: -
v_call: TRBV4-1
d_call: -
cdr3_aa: CASSQDPGLIQHF
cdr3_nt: TGCGCCAGCAGCCAAGACCCCGGGCTCATCCAGCATTTT

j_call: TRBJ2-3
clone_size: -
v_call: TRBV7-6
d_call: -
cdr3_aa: CASRRGGGTDTQYF
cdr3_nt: TGTGCCAGCAGGAGAGGGGGGGGCACAGATACGCAGTATTTT

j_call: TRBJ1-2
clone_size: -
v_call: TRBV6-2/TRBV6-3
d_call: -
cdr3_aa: CASSSQGKVGYGYTF
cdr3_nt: TGTGCCAGCAGCTCTCAGGGGAAGGTTGGCTATGGCTACACCTTC

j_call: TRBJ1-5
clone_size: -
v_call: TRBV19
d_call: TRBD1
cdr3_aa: CASMEGARLFQPQHF
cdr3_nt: TGTGCCAGTATGGAGGGGGCGCGTCTTTTTCAGCCCCAGCATTTT

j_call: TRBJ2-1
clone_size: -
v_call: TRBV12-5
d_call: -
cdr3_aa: CASGYLINEQFF
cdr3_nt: TGTGCTAGTGGTTACCTCATCAATGAGCAGTTCTTC

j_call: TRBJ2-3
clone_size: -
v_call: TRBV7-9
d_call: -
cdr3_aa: CASSSLGAAGTDTQYF
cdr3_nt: TGTGCCAGCAGCTCTTTGGGGGCCGCGGGCACAGATACGCAGTATTTT

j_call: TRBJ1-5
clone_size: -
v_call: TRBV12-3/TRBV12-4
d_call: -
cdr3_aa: CASRDRPNQPQHF
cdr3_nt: TGTGCCAGCAGGGACAGACCCAATCAGCCCCAGCATTTT

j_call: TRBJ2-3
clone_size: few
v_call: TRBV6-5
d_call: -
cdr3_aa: CASGRTDASTDTQYF
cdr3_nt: TGTGCCAGCGGGAGAACAGATGCTAGCACAGATACGCAGTATTTT

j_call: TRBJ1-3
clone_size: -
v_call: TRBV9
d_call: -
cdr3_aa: CASSVGHSGNTIYF
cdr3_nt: TGTGCCAGCAGCGTGGGGCACTCTGGAAACACCATATATTTT

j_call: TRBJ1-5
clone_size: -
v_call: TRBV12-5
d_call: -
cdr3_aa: CASAARGLNQPQHF
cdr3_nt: TGTGCTAGTGCCGCCCGGGGCCTCAATCAGCCCCAGCATTTT

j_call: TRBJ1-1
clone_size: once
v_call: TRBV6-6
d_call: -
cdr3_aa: CASSYIEAPGVEAFF
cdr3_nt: TGTGCCAGCAGTTACATAGAGGCACCCGGGGTTGAAGCTTTCTTT